This TCR beta chain was identified during a study of blood T cell repertoires in COVID-19. Looking at the study overall: Samples came from the United States, Italy and Spain, spanning acute and convalescent COVID-19. Sample material is recorded as cDNA or gDNA derived from T cells, B-cell-depleted T cells, or PBMCs.

Study processing details: Scientists estimated how many nucleated cells there were by amplifying reference gene primers. Clones were read by immunoSEQ multiplex PCR, and TCRdb kept only the in-frame ones, dropping some. The DNA was the basis for D and trimming; V, J and clone size are from that table. Among approximately 230,000 clones, roughly 80% were seen once, and the ten largest hold under 5.5%. V gave up 0 bases and J gave up 5 bases, with 8 bases separating them. Germline V gene data show CDR1 as SGHRS and CDR2 as YFSETQ. This CDR3 is built from 13 residues. The V and J genes are TRBV5-1 and TRBJ1-1; D remains unclear. The TCR was taken from a woman of 80 years or more with active or convalescent COVID-19. The specimen sequenced was peripheral blood. CDR3 sequence reads: CASSLAGKTEAFF. Here the CDR3 DNA reads TGCGCCAGCAGCTTGGCCGGGAAAACTGAAGCTTTCTTT.